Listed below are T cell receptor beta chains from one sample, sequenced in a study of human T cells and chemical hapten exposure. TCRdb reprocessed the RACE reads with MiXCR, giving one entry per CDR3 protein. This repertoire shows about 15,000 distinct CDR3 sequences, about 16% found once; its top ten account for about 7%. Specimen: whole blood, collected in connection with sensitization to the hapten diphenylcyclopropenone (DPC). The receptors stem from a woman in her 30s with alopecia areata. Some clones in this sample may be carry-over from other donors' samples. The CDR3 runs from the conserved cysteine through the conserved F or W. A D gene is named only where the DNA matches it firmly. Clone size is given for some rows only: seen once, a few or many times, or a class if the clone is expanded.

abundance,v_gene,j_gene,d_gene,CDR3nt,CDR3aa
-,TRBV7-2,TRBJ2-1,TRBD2,TGTGCCAGCACCACCCCCCTAGCGGGGTACAATGAGCAGTTCTTC,CASTTPLAGYNEQFF
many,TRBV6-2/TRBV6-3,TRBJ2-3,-,TGTGCCAGCAGTCAGGGGACTGCCAAAACAGATACGCAGTATTTT,CASSQGTAKTDTQYF
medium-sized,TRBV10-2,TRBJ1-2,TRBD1,TGCGCCGCCGCGGACAGGGGGAACTATGGCTACACCTTC,CAAADRGNYGYTF
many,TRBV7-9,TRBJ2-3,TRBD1,TGTGCCAGCAGCTTCTGGGACAGGGGCGAAGATACGCAGTATTTT,CASSFWDRGEDTQYF
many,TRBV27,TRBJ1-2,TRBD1,TGTGCCAGCAGTTTCCAGGGGGGGATCTATGGCTACACCTTC,CASSFQGGIYGYTF
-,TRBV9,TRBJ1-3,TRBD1,TGTGCCAGCGGAATGGGACAGTCTGGAAACACCATATATTTT,CASGMGQSGNTIYF
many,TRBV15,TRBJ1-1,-,TGTGCCACCAGCAGAGTCCAAAGCGCTGAAGCTTTCTTT,CATSRVQSAEAFF
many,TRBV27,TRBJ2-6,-,TGTGCCAGCAGTCCTCAGGTTACAGGGGCCAACGTCCTGACTTTC,CASSPQVTGANVLTF
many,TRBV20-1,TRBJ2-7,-,TGCAGTGCTAGAAGGGTCCCCCACGAGCAGTACTTC,CSARRVPHEQYF
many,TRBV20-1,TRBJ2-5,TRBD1,TGCAGTGCTAGTGGACCCACGGACAGGGCTTTTGAGACCCAGTACTTC,CSASGPTDRAFETQYF
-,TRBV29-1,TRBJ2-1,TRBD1,TGCAGCGTTGAAGATCGGACAGGGGGCGATGAGCAGTTCTTC,CSVEDRTGGDEQFF
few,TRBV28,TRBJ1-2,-,TGTGCCAGCAGTTCTAACAGGGATGGCTACACCTTC,CASSSNRDGYTF
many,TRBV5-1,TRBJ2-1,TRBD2,TGCGCCAGCAGCTTGCAATTTAGCGGGGGACTAAATGAGCAGTTCTTC,CASSLQFSGGLNEQFF
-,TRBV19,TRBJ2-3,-,TGTGCCAGTAGAGCGACGGATACGCAGTATTTT,CASRATDTQYF
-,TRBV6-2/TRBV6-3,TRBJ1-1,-,TGTGCCAGCAGTTTCGCGGGGAACACTGAAGCTTTCTTT,CASSFAGNTEAFF
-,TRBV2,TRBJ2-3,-,TGTGCCAGCAGTCCTACCCCTCCCGGGTCGCAGTATTTT,CASSPTPPGSQYF
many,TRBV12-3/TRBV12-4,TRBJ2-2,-,TGTGCCAGCAGTTTCACGGGTCAAATAGGGGAGCTGTTTTTT,CASSFTGQIGELFF
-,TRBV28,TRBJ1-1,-,TGTGCCAGCAGTTTAACGGTCCGGAACACTGAAGCTTTCTTT,CASSLTVRNTEAFF
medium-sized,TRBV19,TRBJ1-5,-,TGTGCCAGTACCGATCGAAGGGGGAGCAATCAGCCCCAGCATTTT,CASTDRRGSNQPQHF
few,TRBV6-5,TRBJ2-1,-,TGTGCCAGCGGGACGAAATTCCCCGCTGAGCAGTTCTTC,CASGTKFPAEQFF
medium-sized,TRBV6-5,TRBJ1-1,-,TGTGCCAGCAGGGCGTTCGAGAACACTGAAGCTTTCTTT,CASRAFENTEAFF
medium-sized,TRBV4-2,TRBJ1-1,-,TGTGCCAGCAGCCAAGCCCAGATGAACACTGAAGCTTTCTTT,CASSQAQMNTEAFF
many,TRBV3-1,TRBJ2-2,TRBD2,TGTGCCAGCAGCCTGGGACTAGCGGGAGGCCTCACCGGGGAGCTGTTTTTT,CASSLGLAGGLTGELFF
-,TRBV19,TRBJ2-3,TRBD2,TGTGCCAGTAGTACGGGACTAGCGGGGAGCACAGATACGCAGTATTTT,CASSTGLAGSTDTQYF
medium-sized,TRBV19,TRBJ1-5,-,TGTGCCAGTAGTATCCGGCAGGGGAATCAGCCCCAGCATTTT,CASSIRQGNQPQHF
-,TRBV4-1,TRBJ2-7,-,TGCGCCAGCAGCCAAGATCTGGCAGCCCCCCCCTACGAGCAGTACTTC,CASSQDLAAPPYEQYF
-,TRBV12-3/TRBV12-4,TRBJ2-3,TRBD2,TGTGCCAGCAGGGCACCGTTGACTAGCGGGGGGGTAAATACGCAGTATTTT,CASRAPLTSGGVNTQYF
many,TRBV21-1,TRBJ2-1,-,TGTGCCAGCAGCATCCGGGACAGGGAAAATGAGCAGTTCTTC,CASSIRDRENEQFF
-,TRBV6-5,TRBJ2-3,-,TGTGCCAGCAGTTACGGGACCCCCACAGATACGCAGTATTTT,CASSYGTPTDTQYF
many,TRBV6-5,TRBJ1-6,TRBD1,TGTGCCAGCAGTTACTCGGGGACAGGGAATTCACCCCTCCACTTT,CASSYSGTGNSPLHF
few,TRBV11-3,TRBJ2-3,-,TGTGCCAGCAGCAGAGGGACTCCGACCCGGACAGATACGCAGTATTTT,CASSRGTPTRTDTQYF
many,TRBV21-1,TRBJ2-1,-,TGTGCCAGCAGCACCCCTAGGTTTTTAGCGGGAGTCAACAATGAGCAGTTCTTC,CASSTPRFLAGVNNEQFF
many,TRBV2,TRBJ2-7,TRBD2,TGTGCCAGCAGTAGCGGGGGGGTCCCCTACGAGCAGTACTTC,CASSSGGVPYEQYF
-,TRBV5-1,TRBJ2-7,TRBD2,TGCGCCAGCAGCCCTAGCGGGTCGAAGGAGCAGTACTTC,CASSPSGSKEQYF
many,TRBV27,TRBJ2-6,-,TGTGCCAGCAGTTTATCAGGGAATGGGGCCAACGTCCTGACTTTC,CASSLSGNGANVLTF
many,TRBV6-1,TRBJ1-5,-,TGTGCCAGCAGTGAAGGTTTAGTTCGGCCCCAGCATTTT,CASSEGLVRPQHF
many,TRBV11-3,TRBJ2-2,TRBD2,TGTGCCAGCAGCAATCCGGGACTAGCGGGGCACGCGAACACCGGGGAGCTGTTTTTT,CASSNPGLAGHANTGELFF
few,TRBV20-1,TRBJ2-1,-,TGCAGTGCTAATATGGGGGACGGGACCCGCGAGCAGTTCTTC,CSANMGDGTREQFF
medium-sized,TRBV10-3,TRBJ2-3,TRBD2,TGTGCCATCACCCCGGGACTAGCGGGGCGCACAGATACGCAGTATTTT,CAITPGLAGRTDTQYF
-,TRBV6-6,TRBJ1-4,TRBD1,TGTGCCAGCAGCCCCGGGACAGGTACTAATGAAAAACTGTTTTTT,CASSPGTGTNEKLFF